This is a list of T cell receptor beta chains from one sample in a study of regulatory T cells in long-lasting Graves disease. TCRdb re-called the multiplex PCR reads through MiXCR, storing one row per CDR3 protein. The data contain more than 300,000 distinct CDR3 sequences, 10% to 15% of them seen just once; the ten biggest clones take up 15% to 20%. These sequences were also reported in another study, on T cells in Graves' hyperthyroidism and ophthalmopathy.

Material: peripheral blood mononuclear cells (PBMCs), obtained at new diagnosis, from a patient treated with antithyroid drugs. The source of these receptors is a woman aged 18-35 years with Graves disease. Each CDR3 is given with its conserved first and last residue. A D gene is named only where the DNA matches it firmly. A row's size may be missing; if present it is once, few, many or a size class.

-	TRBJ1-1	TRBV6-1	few	CASRRTTTHTEAFF	TGTGCCAGCAGGCGGACAACGACCCACACTGAAGCTTTCTTT
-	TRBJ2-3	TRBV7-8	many	CASSGDQEWATQYF	TGTGCCAGCAGCGGAGACCAGGAGTGGGCTACGCAGTATTTT
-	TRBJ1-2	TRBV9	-	CASSGECGYTF	TGTGCCAGCAGCGGTGAATGTGGCTACACCTTC
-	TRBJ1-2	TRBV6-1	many	CASSDGSAGHGYTF	TGTGCCAGCAGTGATGGGTCTGCGGGGCATGGCTACACCTTC
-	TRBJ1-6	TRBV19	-	CASSKMSLGDNSPLHF	TGTGCCAGTAGTAAGATGTCGTTGGGGGACAATTCACCCCTCCACTTT
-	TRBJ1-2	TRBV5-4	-	CASSLEQGYGYTF	TGTGCCAGCAGCTTGGAACAGGGTTATGGCTACACCTTC
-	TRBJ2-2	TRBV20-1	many	CSARGLVNTGELFF	TGCAGTGCTCGAGGACTGGTTAACACCGGGGAGCTGTTTTTT
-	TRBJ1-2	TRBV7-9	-	CASSLGQNPSIGYGYTF	TGTGCCAGCAGCTTAGGACAGAACCCCAGTATAGGGTATGGCTACACCTTC
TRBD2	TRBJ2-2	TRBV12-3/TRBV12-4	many	CASSWNLAGFGELFF	TGTGCCAGCAGTTGGAACCTAGCGGGATTCGGGGAGCTGTTTTTT
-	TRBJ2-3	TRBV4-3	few	CASSQDSTKADTQYF	TGCGCCAGCAGCCAAGATAGCACTAAGGCAGATACGCAGTATTTT
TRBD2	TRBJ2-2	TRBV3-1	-	CASGGLTNTGELFF	TGTGCCAGCGGGGGACTAACGAACACCGGGGAGCTGTTTTTT
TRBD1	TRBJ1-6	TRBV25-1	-	CASSARTGRNSPLHF	TGTGCCAGCAGTGCCCGGACAGGGCGGAATTCACCCCTCCACTTT
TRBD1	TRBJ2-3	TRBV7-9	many	CASSIDRGFADTQYF	TGTGCCAGCAGCATCGACAGGGGTTTCGCAGATACGCAGTATTTT
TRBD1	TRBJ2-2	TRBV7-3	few	CASSSSGGWGELFF	TGTGCCAGCAGCTCCTCAGGGGGCTGGGGGGAGCTGTTTTTT
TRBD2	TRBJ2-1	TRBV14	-	CASSQEIAGVRFLEQFF	TGTGCCAGCAGCCAAGAAATAGCGGGAGTCCGCTTCCTCGAGCAGTTCTTC
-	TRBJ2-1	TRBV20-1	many	CSASRVNEQFF	TGCAGTGCTAGTAGGGTCAATGAGCAGTTCTTC
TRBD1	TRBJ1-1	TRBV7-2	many	CASSPGGTVMNTEAFF	TGTGCCAGCAGCCCAGGCGGGACAGTCATGAACACTGAAGCTTTCTTT
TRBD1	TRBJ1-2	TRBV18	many	CASSPDRDGYTF	TGTGCCAGCTCACCTGACAGGGATGGCTACACCTTC
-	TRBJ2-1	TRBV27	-	CASSLKQVEMTEQFF	TGTGCCAGCAGTTTAAAACAGGTTGAGATGACTGAGCAGTTCTTC
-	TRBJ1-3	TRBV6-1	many	CASSRETGVGGNTIYF	TGTGCCAGCAGCAGAGAAACAGGCGTTGGAGGAAACACCATATATTTT
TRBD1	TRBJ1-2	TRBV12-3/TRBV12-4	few	CASSLLPGQGANGYTF	TGTGCCAGCAGCCTACTACCGGGACAGGGGGCGAATGGCTACACCTTC
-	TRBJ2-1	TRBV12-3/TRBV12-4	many	CASSLQEFLVSRLFEQFF	TGTGCCAGCAGCTTACAGGAGTTTCTAGTTTCTCGTCTCTTCGAGCAGTTCTTC
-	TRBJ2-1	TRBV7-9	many	CASSPTLGRNNEQFF	TGTGCCAGCAGCCCTACGCTCGGACGTAACAATGAGCAGTTCTTC
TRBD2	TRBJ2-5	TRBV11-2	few	CASSFYSGGLQGTQYF	TGTGCCAGCAGCTTTTATAGCGGGGGGCTTCAGGGGACCCAGTACTTC
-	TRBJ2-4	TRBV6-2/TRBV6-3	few	CASSPDSSKNIQYF	TGTGCCAGCAGTCCCGATAGTTCCAAAAACATTCAGTACTTC
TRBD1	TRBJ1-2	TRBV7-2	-	CASSLGDRGNYGYTF	TGTGCCAGCAGCTTAGGGGACAGGGGGAACTATGGCTACACCTTC
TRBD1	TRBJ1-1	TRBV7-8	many	CASSMNRGQAFF	TGTGCCAGCAGCATGAACAGGGGCCAAGCTTTCTTT